This T cell receptor beta chain was recovered during a study of breast tumors, draining lymph nodes, adjacent tissues. TCRdb reprocessed the multiplex PCR reads via MiXCR and lists one record per CDR3 protein. Among about 130,000 distinct CDR3 sequences, approximately 22% were seen once, and the ten largest hold 2% to 2.5%. This clonotype appeared many times. V lost 0 bases, J lost 8 bases, and 3 bases stayed unmatched. CDR1 and CDR2 (germline): SGHRS, YFSETQ. CDR3 length: 15 amino acids. Axillary draining lymph nodes of breast cancer patients supplied the node samples. This clonotype was obtained from a female donor with breast cancer. Some clones in this sample may be carry-over from other donors' samples. Source material: axillary lymph node tissue. The chain has TRBV5-1 and TRBJ2-1; 12 bases map to TRBD2. As DNA, the CDR3 is TGCGCCAGCAGCTTGGTGTCTAGCGGGAGGGATGAGCAGTTCTTC. It codes for CASSLVSSGRDEQFF.